The rows below give T cell receptor beta chains drawn from one sample of a study of human T cells and chemical hapten exposure. TCRdb used MiXCR to reprocess the RACE reads, holding one entry per CDR3 protein. The profile covers about 82,000 distinct CDR3 sequences, with approximately 13% appearing a single time and under 6% taken by the ten largest. Specimen: whole blood, collected in connection with sensitization to the hapten diphenylcyclopropenone (DPC). The source of these receptors is a woman aged 50 to 65 with alopecia areata. Some clones in this sample may be carry-over from other donors' samples. Each CDR3 is given with its conserved first and last residue. Clone size is shown for a subset of rows, as once, few, many or a class of expanded clone.

j_call | v_call | clone_size | cdr3_aa
TRBJ1-1 | TRBV9 | many | CASRSPQSLRAAGTEAFF
TRBJ2-6 | TRBV19 | many | CASGQAGANVLTF
TRBJ2-3 | TRBV12-3/TRBV12-4 | NA | CASRPQGASDTQYF
TRBJ1-1 | TRBV24-1 | NA | CATSEGKPKAFF
TRBJ2-5 | TRBV2 | NA | CASSAGPPAGTQYF
TRBJ2-1 | TRBV5-4 | few | CASSGGGGSSYNEQFF
TRBJ1-2 | TRBV5-6 | NA | CASSLAGVYGYTF
TRBJ2-2 | TRBV12-3/TRBV12-4 | many | CASSLDRRPTGELFF
TRBJ2-7 | TRBV29-1 | few | CSVEEGREQYF
TRBJ2-2 | TRBV10-3 | NA | CAISGGSDRGFTGELFF
TRBJ2-5 | TRBV20-1 | few | CSAPAQAGEETQYF
TRBJ2-2 | TRBV19 | NA | CASNSGVGDTGELFF
TRBJ2-3 | TRBV20-1 | few | CSASPGTSVIDTQYF
TRBJ2-7 | TRBV10-2 | NA | CASSESSGPYEQYF
TRBJ2-7 | TRBV6-5 | few | CASRDRSYEQYF
TRBJ2-2 | TRBV29-1 | many | CSVETSGNTGELFF
TRBJ2-1 | TRBV29-1 | NA | CSVAHNEQFF
TRBJ2-7 | TRBV5-1 | many | CASSSFLTENSYEQYF
TRBJ2-1 | TRBV27 | many | CASSRILATYNEQFF
TRBJ1-5 | TRBV2 | few | CASRGEFLGHQPQHF
TRBJ1-6 | TRBV20-1 | NA | CSVGQGANSPLHF
TRBJ2-4 | TRBV6-2/TRBV6-3 | many | CASSPPSGSFGNIQYF
TRBJ2-3 | TRBV5-1 | few | CASSAQWGSGQYF
TRBJ1-4 | TRBV12-3/TRBV12-4 | NA | CASSIQGAHEKLFF